The T cell receptor beta chain described here comes from a study of T cells after posttransplantation cyclophosphamide. Study results and caveats: Donor CD8+ memory clones often dominated recipient blood repertoires at later times.

Treatment was busulfan-fludarabine conditioning, a marrow graft, and cyclophosphamide on days +3 and +4. Here immunoSEQ multiplex PCR was the method, and the copy in TCRdb shows in-frame clones only, minus some. The data contain some 43,000 clones, about 90% of them singletons. To note about this clone: The antigen is not known.

The sequenced sample was PBMCs, obtained 55 to 70 days after allogeneic stem cell transplant with posttransplant cyclophosphamide. The clonotype was recovered from a male patient aged 60-70 years who received an allogeneic stem cell transplant from a related donor and was CMV-positive. The T cells may partly be graft donor cells.

CDR3 DNA sequence: TGCGCCAGCAGCCTGTCGACAGTTAACACTGAAGCTTTCTTT. Amino acids: CASSLSTVNTEAFF. This chain joins TRBV4-1 and TRBJ1-1, with D perhaps matching TRBD1 (5 bases). The V end lost 4 bases, the J end lost 2 bases, and 11 bases lay between the germline ends. The CDR3 sequence is 14 residues long. Germline CDR1 MGHRA, CDR2 YSYEKL.